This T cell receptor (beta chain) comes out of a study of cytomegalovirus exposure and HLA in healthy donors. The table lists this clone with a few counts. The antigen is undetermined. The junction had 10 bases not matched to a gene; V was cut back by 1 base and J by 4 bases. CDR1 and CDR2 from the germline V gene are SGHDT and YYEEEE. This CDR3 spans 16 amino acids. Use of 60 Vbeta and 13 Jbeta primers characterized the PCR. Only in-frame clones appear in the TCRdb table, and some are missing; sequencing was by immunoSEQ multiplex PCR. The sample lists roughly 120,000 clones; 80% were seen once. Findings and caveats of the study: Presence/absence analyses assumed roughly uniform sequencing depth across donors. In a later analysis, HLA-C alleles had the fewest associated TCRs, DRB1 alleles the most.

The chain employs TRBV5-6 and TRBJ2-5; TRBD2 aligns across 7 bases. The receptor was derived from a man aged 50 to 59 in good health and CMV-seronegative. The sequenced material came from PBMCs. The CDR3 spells CASSLRSGAPRETQYF. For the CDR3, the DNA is TGTGCCAGCAGCTTGAGAAGCGGGGCCCCCCGAGAGACCCAGTACTTC. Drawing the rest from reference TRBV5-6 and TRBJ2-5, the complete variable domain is DAGVTQSPTHLIKTRGQQVTLRCSPKSGHDTVSWYQQALGQGPQFIFQYYEEEERQRGNFPDRFSGHQFPNYSSELNVNALLLGDSALYLCASSLRSGAPRETQYFGPGTRLLVL.